Described below is a single TCR beta chain sequence and its context. This specimen comes from a study of blood T cell repertoires in COVID-19. The data were produced by immunoSEQ multiplex PCR, yet TCRdb's version contains in-frame clones alone and is incomplete. The profile shows roughly 180,000 clones, about 81% of them singletons. The CDR3 totals 10 residues. The V end lost 6 bases, the J end lost 3 bases, and 2 bases lay between the germline ends. Germline-derived CDR1 and CDR2 are SNHLY and FYNNEI. Sequencing was performed on peripheral blood. The rearrangement joins TRBV2 to TRBJ1-1; D unresolved. The origin of this receptor is a woman of 80 years or more with COVID-19, enrolled during active disease. The CDR3 reads CASSYTEAFF. CDR3 bases: TGTGCCAGCAGCTACACTGAAGCTTTCTTT.